These T cell receptor beta chains were read from a single sample in a study of shared clonotypes between healthy human individuals. Some clones are missing from TCRdb's copy, which holds only in-frame ones; the method was immunoSEQ multiplex PCR. Of roughly 770,000 clones in the sample, roughly 96% were seen once. The source material was naive CD8+ T cells sorted from blood. These receptors came from a man under 40 in good health. CDR3s include the opening cysteine and the closing phenylalanine or tryptophan. A D gene is named only where the DNA matches it firmly. Clone sizes are given selectively: once, few, many, or a class where the clone is expanded.

size | D | J | V | length | CDR3 | DNA
- | - | TRBJ2-7 | TRBV6-5 | 13 | CASRRTIDYEQYF | TGTGCCAGCAGAAGGACGATCGACTACGAGCAGTACTTC
- | TRBD1 | TRBJ2-7 | TRBV7-8 | 13 | CASSPGTGYEQYF | TGTGCCAGCAGCCCCGGGACAGGGTACGAGCAGTACTTC
- | - | TRBJ2-7 | TRBV15 | 15 | CATSVQGPPTYEQYF | TGTGCCACCAGTGTACAGGGCCCCCCTACCTACGAGCAGTACTTC
once | - | TRBJ2-2 | TRBV27 | 13 | CATGAPNTGELFF | TGTGCCACCGGGGCCCCGAACACCGGGGAGCTGTTTTTT
- | - | TRBJ2-6 | TRBV27 | 14 | CASSQTPGANVLTF | TGTGCCAGCAGCCAGACGCCTGGGGCCAACGTCCTGACTTTC
- | - | TRBJ2-1 | TRBV7-2 | 16 | CASSSPGEWSGNEQFF | TGTGCCAGCAGCTCCCCCGGGGAGTGGTCCGGCAATGAGCAGTTCTTC
- | - | TRBJ2-7 | TRBV15 | 15 | CATSIRGLGAEEQYF | TGTGCCACCAGCATCCGGGGGCTCGGGGCTGAGGAGCAGTACTTC
- | - | TRBJ1-5 | TRBV27 | 10 | CATPLEAQHF | TGTGCCACCCCCCTAGAGGCCCAGCATTTT
- | TRBD1 | TRBJ2-7 | TRBV10-3 | 13 | CAIRGDRGYEQYF | TGTGCCATCAGGGGGGACAGGGGATACGAGCAGTACTTC
- | TRBD2 | TRBJ2-1 | TRBV7-2 | 17 | CASSLARASGDHNEQFF | TGTGCCAGCAGCTTAGCGAGGGCTAGCGGGGACCACAATGAGCAGTTCTTC
- | - | TRBJ2-3 | TRBV21-1 | 16 | CASSKRTGGITDTQYF | TGTGCCAGCAGCAAACGGACAGGGGGGATCACAGATACGCAGTATTTT
- | - | TRBJ2-5 | TRBV9 | 15 | CASSAREHAAETQYF | TGTGCCAGCAGCGCCCGGGAGCATGCTGCGGAGACCCAGTACTTC
- | TRBD2 | TRBJ2-2 | TRBV4-1 | 16 | CASSQGPGRATGELFF | TGCGCCAGCAGCCAAGGTCCCGGGAGGGCCACCGGGGAGCTGTTTTTT
- | - | TRBJ2-5 | TRBV27 | 14 | CASRRLGREETQYF | TGTGCCAGCAGACGTCTGGGGCGCGAAGAGACCCAGTACTTC
- | - | TRBJ2-1 | TRBV29-1 | 17 | CSVEDLEDRSSYNEQFF | TGCAGCGTTGAAGATCTCGAGGACAGATCCTCCTACAATGAGCAGTTCTTC
- | - | TRBJ2-1 | TRBV10-1 | 14 | CASSERGPDNEQFF | TGCGCCAGCAGTGAGAGGGGACCCGACAATGAGCAGTTCTTC
- | - | TRBJ2-1 | TRBV29-1 | 15 | CSVGPRQPGGNEQFF | TGCAGCGTTGGGCCAAGGCAACCCGGTGGAAATGAGCAGTTCTTC
- | - | TRBJ1-2 | TRBV9 | 15 | CASSVEGDSNYGYTF | TGTGCCAGCAGCGTAGAGGGAGACAGTAACTATGGCTACACCTTC
- | TRBD2 | TRBJ2-1 | TRBV7-6 | 16 | CASRHNGRAGYNEQFF | TGTGCCAGCAGGCATAACGGGAGGGCCGGCTACAATGAGCAGTTCTTC